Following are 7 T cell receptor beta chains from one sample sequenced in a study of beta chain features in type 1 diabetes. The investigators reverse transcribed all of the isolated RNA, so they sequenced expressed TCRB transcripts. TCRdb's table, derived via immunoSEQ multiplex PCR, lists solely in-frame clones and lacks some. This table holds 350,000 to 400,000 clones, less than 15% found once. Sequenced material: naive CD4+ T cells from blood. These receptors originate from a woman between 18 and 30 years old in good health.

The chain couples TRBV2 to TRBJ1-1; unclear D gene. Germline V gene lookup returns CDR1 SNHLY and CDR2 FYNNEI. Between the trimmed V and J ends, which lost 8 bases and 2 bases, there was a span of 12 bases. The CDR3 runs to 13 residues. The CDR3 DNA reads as TGTGCCAGCCATCTCCTAGAAAACACTGAAGCTTTCTTT. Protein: CASHLLENTEAFF. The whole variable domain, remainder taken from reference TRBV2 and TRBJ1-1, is EPEVTQTPSHQVTQMGQEVILRCVPISNHLYFYWYRQILGQKVEFLVSFYNNEISEKSEIFDDQFSVERPDGSNFTLKIRSTKLEDSAMYFCASHLLENTEAFFGQGTRLTVV.

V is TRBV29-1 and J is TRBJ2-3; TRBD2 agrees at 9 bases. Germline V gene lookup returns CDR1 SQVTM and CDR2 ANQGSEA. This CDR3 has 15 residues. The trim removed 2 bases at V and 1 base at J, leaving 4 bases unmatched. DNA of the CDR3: TGCAGCGTTGAATTTAGCGGGAGCGGCACAGATACGCAGTATTTT. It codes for CSVEFSGSGTDTQYF.

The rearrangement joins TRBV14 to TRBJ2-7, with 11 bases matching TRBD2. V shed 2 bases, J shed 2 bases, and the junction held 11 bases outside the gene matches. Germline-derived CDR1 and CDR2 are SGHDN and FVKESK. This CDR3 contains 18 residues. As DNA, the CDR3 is TGTGCCAGCAGCCAACATGCTCCGACTAGCGGGACTGCCTACGAGCAGTACTTC. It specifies CASSQHAPTSGTAYEQYF.

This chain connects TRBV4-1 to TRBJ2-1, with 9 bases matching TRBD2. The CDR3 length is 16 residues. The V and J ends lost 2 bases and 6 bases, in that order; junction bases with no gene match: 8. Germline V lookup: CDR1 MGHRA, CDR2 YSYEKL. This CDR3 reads CASSQSSGLAINEQFF. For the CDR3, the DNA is TGCGCCAGCAGCCAATCTAGCGGACTAGCGATCAATGAGCAGTTCTTC.

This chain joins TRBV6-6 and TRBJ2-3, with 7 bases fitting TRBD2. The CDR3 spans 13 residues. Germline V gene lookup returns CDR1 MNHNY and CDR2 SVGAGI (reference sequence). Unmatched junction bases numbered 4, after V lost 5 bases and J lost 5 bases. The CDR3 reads CASSPLAGDTQYF. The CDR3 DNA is TGTGCCAGCAGTCCCTTAGCGGGAGATACGCAGTATTTT.

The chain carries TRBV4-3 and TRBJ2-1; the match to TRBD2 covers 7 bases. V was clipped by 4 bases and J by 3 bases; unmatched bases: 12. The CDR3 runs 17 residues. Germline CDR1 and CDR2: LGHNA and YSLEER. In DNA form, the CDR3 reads TGCGCCAGCAGCCCCCGGTACGGGACTACGATCTACAATGAGCAGTTCTTC. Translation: CASSPRYGTTIYNEQFF.

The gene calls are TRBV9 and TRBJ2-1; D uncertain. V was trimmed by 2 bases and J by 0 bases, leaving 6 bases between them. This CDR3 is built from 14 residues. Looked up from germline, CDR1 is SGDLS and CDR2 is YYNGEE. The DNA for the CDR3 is TGTGCCAGCAGCGTTCTTCCCTCCTACAATGAGCAGTTCTTC. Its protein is CASSVLPSYNEQFF.